A selection of T cell receptor beta chains follows, all from one sample in a study of T cell responses to AZD1222 COVID-19 vaccine. Profiling relied on immunoSEQ multiplex PCR, and the TCRdb table lists in-frame clones only, not all of them. The data contain fewer than 100,000 clones, approximately 88% of them seen just once; the ten biggest clones take up 11%. The sample here was peripheral blood, taken 28 days after the second AZD1222 dose. These receptors all stem from an adult who received the AZD1222 COVID-19 vaccine. Each CDR3 is given with its conserved first and last residue. Fields, in order: CDR3 length, V gene, clone size, D gene, J gene, CDR3 protein, CDR3 DNA. A D gene is named only where the DNA matches it firmly. The size field is filled for only some rows; it gives once, few, many or a size class.

length: 14; V: TRBV19; size: .; D: TRBD1; J: TRBJ1-2; CDR3: CASSMGQGNYGYTF; DNA: TGTGCCAGTAGTATGGGACAGGGGAACTATGGCTACACCTTC
length: 14; V: TRBV9; size: .; D: TRBD1; J: TRBJ1-1; CDR3: CASSVTTGGTEAFF; DNA: TGTGCCAGCAGCGTAACGACAGGGGGCACTGAAGCTTTCTTT
length: 13; V: TRBV30; size: .; D: TRBD1; J: TRBJ2-4; CDR3: CAWGQGSSDIQYF; DNA: TGTGCCTGGGGACAGGGGTCTTCGGACATTCAGTACTTC
length: 16; V: TRBV7-2; size: .; D: .; J: TRBJ2-5; CDR3: CASSLSGGLLRETQYF; DNA: TGTGCCAGCAGCTTATCCGGGGGACTGCTACGAGAGACCCAGTACTTC
length: 15; V: TRBV7-3; size: .; D: .; J: TRBJ2-2; CDR3: CASSLMSGHTGELFF; DNA: TGTGCCAGCAGCTTAATGTCAGGGCACACCGGGGAGCTGTTTTTT
length: 14; V: TRBV18; size: .; D: .; J: TRBJ1-1; CDR3: CASSPLGRNTEAFF; DNA: TGTGCCAGCTCACCCCTGGGACGAAACACTGAAGCTTTCTTT
length: 11; V: TRBV20-1; size: .; D: .; J: TRBJ1-2; CDR3: CSARGSGGYTF; DNA: TGCAGTGCTAGAGGGTCAGGAGGCTACACCTTC
length: 14; V: TRBV5-5; size: .; D: TRBD1; J: TRBJ1-1; CDR3: CASSFNRGGTEAFF; DNA: TGTGCCAGCAGTTTCAACAGGGGAGGCACTGAAGCTTTCTTT
length: 16; V: TRBV5-4; size: once; D: TRBD1; J: TRBJ1-2; CDR3: CASSQGGTGNNYGYTF; DNA: TGTGCCAGCAGCCAGGGGGGCACAGGTAATAACTATGGCTACACCTTC
length: 15; V: TRBV5-8; size: .; D: .; J: TRBJ1-3; CDR3: CASRGPGLSGNTIYF; DNA: TGTGCCAGCCGGGGGCCCGGTCTGTCTGGAAACACCATATATTTT
length: 13; V: TRBV24-1; size: .; D: TRBD1; J: TRBJ1-1; CDR3: CATTGQGNTEAFF; DNA: TGTGCCACCACGGGACAGGGGAACACTGAAGCTTTCTTT
length: 14; V: TRBV7-8; size: .; D: TRBD1; J: TRBJ1-5; CDR3: CASSFEGTARPQHF; DNA: TGTGCCAGCAGCTTTGAGGGGACAGCACGGCCCCAGCATTTT
length: 13; V: TRBV2; size: .; D: TRBD1; J: TRBJ1-5; CDR3: CASRRQGYQPQHF; DNA: TGTGCCAGCAGGAGACAGGGGTACCAGCCCCAGCATTTT
length: 12; V: TRBV12-3/TRBV12-4; size: few; D: TRBD1; J: TRBJ1-1; CDR3: CASKYRGSEAFF; DNA: TGTGCCAGCAAGTACAGGGGGTCTGAAGCTTTCTTT
length: 10; V: TRBV6-6; size: .; D: .; J: TRBJ2-3; CDR3: CASRGDTQYF; DNA: TGTGCCAGCAGGGGGGATACGCAGTATTTT
length: 11; V: TRBV30; size: .; D: .; J: TRBJ2-3; CDR3: CAWSTRDTQYF; DNA: TGTGCCTGGAGTACCAGGGATACGCAGTATTTT
length: 16; V: TRBV25-1; size: .; D: .; J: TRBJ1-4; CDR3: CASRPPVDATNEKLFF; DNA: TGTGCCAGCAGGCCCCCGGTGGACGCAACTAATGAAAAACTGTTTTTT
length: 13; V: TRBV4-3; size: once; D: .; J: TRBJ2-3; CDR3: CASSQGLADTQYF; DNA: TGCGCCAGCAGCCAAGGACTCGCAGATACGCAGTATTTT
length: 16; V: TRBV18; size: .; D: .; J: TRBJ2-1; CDR3: CASSPRYGEGYNEQFF; DNA: TGTGCCAGCTCACCAAGGTACGGGGAAGGGTACAATGAGCAGTTCTTC
length: 13; V: TRBV7-8; size: .; D: .; J: TRBJ1-5; CDR3: CASSLAYNQPQHF; DNA: TGTGCCAGCAGCTTAGCTTACAATCAGCCCCAGCATTTT
length: 13; V: TRBV5-4; size: few; D: .; J: TRBJ2-5; CDR3: CASSWGSGETQYF; DNA: TGTGCCAGCAGCTGGGGTTCGGGAGAGACCCAGTACTTC
length: 15; V: TRBV5-1; size: .; D: .; J: TRBJ2-6; CDR3: CASSLGGSGANVLTF; DNA: TGCGCCAGCAGCTTGGGGGGCTCTGGGGCCAACGTCCTGACTTTC
length: 15; V: TRBV6-5; size: .; D: .; J: TRBJ1-5; CDR3: CASSYSPSSDQPQHF; DNA: TGTGCCAGCAGTTATTCGCCCAGCTCCGATCAGCCCCAGCATTTT
length: 14; V: TRBV11-2; size: .; D: .; J: TRBJ1-3; CDR3: CASSQTVPGNTIYF; DNA: TGTGCCAGCAGCCAGACAGTCCCTGGAAACACCATATATTTT
length: 15; V: TRBV28; size: .; D: TRBD1; J: TRBJ1-3; CDR3: CASRGQVISGNTIYF; DNA: TGTGCCAGCAGGGGACAGGTTATCTCTGGAAACACCATATATTTT
length: 14; V: TRBV6-5; size: .; D: TRBD1; J: TRBJ2-7; CDR3: CASSARTGTYEQYF; DNA: TGTGCCAGCAGCGCCAGGACAGGGACCTACGAGCAGTACTTC
length: 13; V: TRBV12-3/TRBV12-4; size: .; D: .; J: TRBJ2-5; CDR3: CASRWTSQETQYF; DNA: TGTGCCAGCAGGTGGACTTCTCAAGAGACCCAGTACTTC
length: 17; V: TRBV9; size: .; D: .; J: TRBJ2-2; CDR3: CASSYTRDSLWSGELFF; DNA: TGTGCCAGCAGCTATACTAGGGACTCCCTTTGGTCCGGGGAGCTGTTTTTT
length: 14; V: TRBV6-2/TRBV6-3; size: .; D: TRBD1; J: TRBJ2-7; CDR3: CASSSAGGGYEQYF; DNA: TGTGCCAGCAGTTCTGCAGGGGGCGGATACGAGCAGTACTTC
length: 12; V: TRBV6-5; size: .; D: TRBD1; J: TRBJ2-7; CDR3: CASSRDSYEQYF; DNA: TGTGCCAGCAGTCGGGACAGCTACGAGCAGTACTTC
length: 14; V: TRBV20-1; size: .; D: .; J: TRBJ1-1; CDR3: CSASKEELNTEAFF; DNA: TGCAGTGCTAGTAAGGAGGAGTTGAACACTGAAGCTTTCTTT
length: 14; V: TRBV30; size: .; D: .; J: TRBJ1-5; CDR3: CAWSAQPYNQPQHF; DNA: TGTGCCTGGAGCGCCCAGCCATACAATCAGCCCCAGCATTTT
length: 16; V: TRBV28; size: .; D: TRBD1; J: TRBJ1-2; CDR3: CASSLPDGTGTYGYTF; DNA: TGTGCCAGCAGTTTGCCTGATGGGACAGGGACGTATGGCTACACCTTC
length: 15; V: TRBV18; size: .; D: .; J: TRBJ1-2; CDR3: CASSPDSPYQYGYTF; DNA: TGTGCCAGCTCACCTGACAGCCCCTACCAGTATGGCTACACCTTC
length: 16; V: TRBV6-5; size: .; D: TRBD1; J: TRBJ1-2; CDR3: CASSYYPGQTNYGYTF; DNA: TGTGCCAGCAGTTACTACCCGGGACAGACCAACTATGGCTACACCTTC
length: 14; V: TRBV2; size: few; D: TRBD1; J: TRBJ1-5; CDR3: CASSGTGGNQPQHF; DNA: TGTGCCAGCAGTGGGACAGGGGGCAATCAGCCCCAGCATTTT
length: 15; V: TRBV28; size: .; D: .; J: TRBJ1-1; CDR3: CASSGGGNRGTEAFF; DNA: TGTGCCAGCAGTGGAGGGGGGAATAGGGGCACTGAAGCTTTCTTT
length: 14; V: TRBV5-4; size: .; D: .; J: TRBJ2-7; CDR3: CASSLAGGFYEQYF; DNA: TGTGCCAGCAGCTTGGCTGGGGGCTTCTACGAGCAGTACTTC
length: 15; V: TRBV28; size: .; D: .; J: TRBJ1-2; CDR3: CASSLFRGAGYGYTF; DNA: TGTGCCAGCAGTTTATTTAGGGGCGCTGGCTATGGCTACACCTTC
length: 18; V: TRBV5-8; size: .; D: TRBD1; J: TRBJ1-1; CDR3: CASSPSGWEGAPNTEAFF; DNA: TGTGCCAGCAGCCCGAGTGGGTGGGAGGGGGCCCCGAACACTGAAGCTTTCTTT
length: 16; V: TRBV11-3; size: .; D: TRBD2; J: TRBJ2-1; CDR3: CASSLGRLAGVNEQFF; DNA: TGTGCCAGCAGCTTGGGGAGGCTAGCGGGGGTAAATGAGCAGTTCTTC
length: 15; V: TRBV4-1; size: .; D: .; J: TRBJ1-2; CDR3: CASSQDWAGLINYTF; DNA: TGCGCCAGCAGCCAAGATTGGGCCGGCCTGATAAACTACACCTTC
length: 20; V: TRBV15; size: .; D: TRBD2; J: TRBJ2-1; CDR3: CATSRDLGLAALSSYNEQFF; DNA: TGTGCCACCAGCAGAGACCTAGGACTAGCGGCGCTGAGCTCCTACAATGAGCAGTTCTTC
length: 15; V: TRBV19; size: .; D: .; J: TRBJ2-3; CDR3: CASSIGGPGVDTQYF; DNA: TGTGCCAGTAGTATAGGGGGACCGGGGGTGGATACGCAGTATTTT
length: 15; V: TRBV18; size: .; D: .; J: TRBJ1-1; CDR3: CASSPPAALNTEAFF; DNA: TGTGCCAGCTCACCACCGGCGGCCCTGAACACTGAAGCTTTCTTT
length: 13; V: TRBV4-2; size: .; D: .; J: TRBJ1-1; CDR3: CASSQKRDTEAFF; DNA: TGTGCCAGCAGCCAAAAACGGGACACTGAAGCTTTCTTT
length: 16; V: TRBV7-2; size: .; D: TRBD2; J: TRBJ2-7; CDR3: CASSPAGGGYPYEQYF; DNA: TGTGCCAGCAGCCCAGCAGGCGGGGGTTACCCCTACGAGCAGTACTTC
length: 16; V: TRBV7-9; size: .; D: TRBD1; J: TRBJ1-1; CDR3: CASSYRETGRFTEAFF; DNA: TGTGCCAGCAGCTACCGGGAGACAGGGCGGTTCACTGAAGCTTTCTTT
length: 13; V: TRBV12-3/TRBV12-4; size: .; D: .; J: TRBJ1-2; CDR3: CASSLRGDYGYTF; DNA: TGTGCCAGCAGTTTACGAGGGGACTATGGCTACACCTTC
length: 19; V: TRBV5-6; size: .; D: .; J: TRBJ1-6; CDR3: CASSPGAAGFNSYNSPLHF; DNA: TGTGCCAGCAGCCCCGGTGCGGCAGGGTTCAACTCCTATAATTCACCCCTCCACTTT
length: 16; V: TRBV19; size: .; D: .; J: TRBJ2-3; CDR3: CASSSDILRGTDTQYF; DNA: TGTGCCAGTAGTTCGGACATTCTCAGAGGGACAGATACGCAGTATTTT
length: 16; V: TRBV10-3; size: .; D: .; J: TRBJ2-4; CDR3: CAISDVVDLAKNIQYF; DNA: TGTGCCATCAGTGACGTGGTGGACCTAGCCAAAAACATTCAGTACTTC
length: 13; V: TRBV12-3/TRBV12-4; size: .; D: .; J: TRBJ1-6; CDR3: CASTVSHNSPLHF; DNA: TGTGCCAGCACCGTATCGCACAATTCACCCCTCCACTTT
length: 12; V: TRBV10-3; size: .; D: .; J: TRBJ2-7; CDR3: CAISVEGDREYF; DNA: TGTGCCATCAGTGTTGAGGGGGATCGGGAGTACTTC
length: 15; V: TRBV4-3; size: .; D: .; J: TRBJ2-7; CDR3: CASSQDLGRPYEQYF; DNA: TGCGCCAGCAGCCAAGATTTGGGACGGCCCTACGAGCAGTACTTC
length: 12; V: TRBV19; size: .; D: .; J: TRBJ1-1; CDR3: CASRPDYTEAFF; DNA: TGTGCCAGTAGGCCGGACTACACTGAAGCTTTCTTT
length: 15; V: TRBV9; size: .; D: .; J: TRBJ2-1; CDR3: CASRGDGDSYNEQFF; DNA: TGTGCCAGCAGGGGGGACGGGGACTCCTACAATGAGCAGTTCTTC
length: 16; V: TRBV6-2/TRBV6-3; size: once; D: TRBD2; J: TRBJ2-3; CDR3: CASSSKRGDFTDTQYF; DNA: TGTGCCAGCAGTTCTAAGCGGGGGGACTTCACAGATACGCAGTATTTT
length: 13; V: TRBV5-1; size: .; D: .; J: TRBJ1-1; CDR3: CASSLYVGTEAFF; DNA: TGCGCCAGCAGCTTGTATGTGGGCACTGAAGCTTTCTTT